Shown below are 6 T cell receptor beta chains from a single sample sequenced in a study of T cells in Graves' hyperthyroidism and ophthalmopathy. It was RNA transcripts that yielded the amplified TCR beta CDR3 regions. During a first-round RT-PCR of the TCR CDR3, the HTBI primer set was used. MiXCR, applied by TCRdb to the multiplex PCR reads, yields one record per CDR3 protein. The data show some 770,000 distinct CDR3 sequences, over 15% seen once. The sequenced sample consisted of blood. The origin of the receptors is a young man with Graves' hyperthyroidism.

There are many counts of this clonotype. The V gene is TRBV2, the J gene TRBJ2-7; 15 bases align to TRBD2. The junction had 3 bases not matched to a gene; V was cut back by 4 bases and J by 8 bases. Germline values: CDR1 SNHLY, CDR2 FYNNEI. The CDR3 length is 14 residues. CDR3 sequence: CASSGTSGRAKQYF. The CDR3 nucleotides are TGTGCCAGCAGTGGGACTAGCGGGAGGGCCAAGCAGTACTTC.

The rearrangement joins TRBV29-1 to TRBJ2-5; maybe TRBD2 (6 bases). The CDR3 has 14 amino acids. Germline loops: CDR1 SQVTM, CDR2 ANQGSEA. Trimming removed 0 bases at V and 2 bases at J, with 10 bases between. Written as DNA, the CDR3 is TGCAGCGTTGAAGATCTAGGAGGGCAAGAGACCCAGTACTTC. Translated, it gives CSVEDLGGQETQYF.

In its sample, this clonotype was seen many times. The V call is TRBV12-3 or TRBV12-4, the J call TRBJ2-7; D remains ambiguous. V gave up 1 base and J gave up 6 bases, with 7 bases separating them. This CDR3 comprises 12 residues. Here the CDR3 DNA reads TGTGCCAGCAGTTTAGAGGTGCGCGAGCAGTACTTC. The encoded protein is CASSLEVREQYF.

The rearrangement uses TRBV11-2 and TRBJ1-3; D call uncertain. V shed 0 bases and J shed 5 bases, with 14 bases lying between them. Per the germline V gene, CDR1 is SGHAT and CDR2 is FQNNGV. This CDR3 has 16 residues. The DNA of the CDR3 is TGTGCCAGCAGCTTAGACCCCAGCGGGATAAGAAACACCATATATTTT. Protein: CASSLDPSGIRNTIYF.

There are many counts of this clonotype. In nucleotides, the CDR3 is TGTGCCTGGAGTACCGGGACAGCAAAAGGGTACAATGAGCAGTTCTTC. It encodes CAWSTGTAKGYNEQFF. The rearrangement joins TRBV30 to TRBJ2-1; 7 nucleotides line up with TRBD1. From germline, CDR1 is GTSNPN and CDR2 SVGIG (reference sequence). The CDR3 is 16 amino acids. V lost 2 bases, J lost 4 bases, and 11 bases stayed unmatched.

The chain is built from TRBV7-9 and TRBJ2-5; 8 bases agree with TRBD1. The J segment lost 4 bases and the V segment lost 5 bases, leaving 6 bases of the junction unmatched. Germline CDR1 reads SEHNR; CDR2 reads FQNEAQ (reference sequence). This CDR3 is 14 amino acids long. The chain's CDR3 is CASSRDRLRETQYF. The DNA for the CDR3 is TGTGCCAGCAGCCGGGACAGGTTGCGAGAGACCCAGTACTTC.